These 2 T cell receptor beta chains were all obtained from the same sample, sequenced in a study of T cell repertoires in cytomegalovirus infection. No antigen has been assigned to these receptors. TCRdb independently ran MiXCR on the reads; one entry per CDR3 protein. In the table there are approximately 470,000 distinct CDR3 sequences, about 42% of which are singletons. Material: cultured PBMCs, obtained from culture after CMV antigen stimulation. The receptor set was obtained from a human donor in good health (CMV status not recorded). Some clones in this sample may be carry-over from other donors' samples.

This clonotype came up once. The rearrangement links TRBV6-1 to TRBJ1-4; 10 bases match TRBD1. Germline CDR1 and CDR2: MNHNS and SASEGT. This CDR3 is built from 14 residues. With 6 bases clipped from V and 7 bases from J, the junction kept 5 bases outside the gene matches. In DNA, the CDR3 is TGTGCCAGCAGGAGACAGGGGGCGGGTGAAAAACTGTTTTTT. It specifies CASRRQGAGEKLFF.

The chain links TRBV7-9 to TRBJ2-7, with a tentative D call TRBD1 (5 bases). Trimming stripped 4 bases from V and 6 bases from J, with 19 bases between. Germline V lookup: CDR1 SEHNR, CDR2 FQNEAQ (reference sequence). This CDR3 spans 15 amino acids. The CDR3 nucleotides are TGTGCCAGCAGCTACCCGAGGATGGGGCTCGGCGAGCAGTACTTC. Residues: CASSYPRMGLGEQYF.